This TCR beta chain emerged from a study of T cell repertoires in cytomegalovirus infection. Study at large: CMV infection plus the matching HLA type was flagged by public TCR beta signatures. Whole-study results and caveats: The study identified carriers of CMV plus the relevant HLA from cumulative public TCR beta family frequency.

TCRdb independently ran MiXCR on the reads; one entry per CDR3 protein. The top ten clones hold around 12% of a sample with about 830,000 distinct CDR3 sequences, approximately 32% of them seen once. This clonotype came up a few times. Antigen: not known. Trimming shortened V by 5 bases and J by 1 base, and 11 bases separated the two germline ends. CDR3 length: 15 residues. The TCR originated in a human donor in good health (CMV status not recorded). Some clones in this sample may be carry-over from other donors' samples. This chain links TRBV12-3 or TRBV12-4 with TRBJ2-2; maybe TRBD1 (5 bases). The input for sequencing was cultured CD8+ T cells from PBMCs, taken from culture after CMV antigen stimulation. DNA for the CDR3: TGTGCCAGCAGTATACTCACAGGGAACACCGGGGAGCTGTTTTTT. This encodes CASSILTGNTGELFF.